Listed below are T cell receptor beta chains from one sample, sequenced in a study of neurological immune-mediated disorders. MiXCR was run by TCRdb on the 5' RACE reads, yielding one entry per CDR3 protein. Of tens of thousands of distinct CDR3 sequences listed, around 3.6% were seen once; the top ten hold 1.6%. The sample consisted of PBMCs. The source of these receptors is a man between 25 and 39 years old with multiple sclerosis. The CDR3 runs from the conserved cysteine through the conserved F or W. Fields, in order: clone size, V gene, J gene, D gene, CDR3 DNA, CDR3 protein. A D gene is named only where the DNA matches it firmly. Rows give clone size only sometimes, using once, few, many, or a class for an expanded clone.

>many|TRBV9|TRBJ2-3|TRBD2
TGTGCCAGCAGCGTAGAGCGGGGGGGAGATACGCAGTATTTT
CASSVERGGDTQYF
>many|TRBV6-5|TRBJ1-6|NA
TGTGCCAGCAGTTACTCGGGGGGCTTTAATTCACCCCTCCACTTT
CASSYSGGFNSPLHF
>many|TRBV2|TRBJ1-1|NA
TGTGCCAGCAGTGAGGTGGGGTTGGGTGAAGCTTTCTTT
CASSEVGLGEAFF
>few|TRBV5-6|TRBJ2-3|NA
TGTGCCAGCAGCTTTTGGGGGCACACAGATACGCAGTATTTT
CASSFWGHTDTQYF
>few|TRBV6-1|TRBJ2-3|TRBD1
TGTGCCAGCAGAAACCTTGGACAGGGGGCCACAGATACGCAGTATTTT
CASRNLGQGATDTQYF
>many|TRBV6-6|TRBJ1-1|NA
TGTGCCAGCAGCACGGGAGGGGTGAACACTGAAGCTTTCTTT
CASSTGGVNTEAFF
>many|TRBV6-2/TRBV6-3|TRBJ1-2|NA
TGTGCCAGCAGTTACTTGGGTCCAGGGTCCTATGGCTACACCTTC
CASSYLGPGSYGYTF
>many|TRBV6-5|TRBJ2-5|NA
TGTGCCAGCAGGGGGAGCGGACTTAAAGAGACCCAGTACTTC
CASRGSGLKETQYF
>many|TRBV7-9|TRBJ1-2|TRBD1
TGTGCCAGCAGCTTAGCAGGACAGGGTGGGACCTATGGCTACACCTTC
CASSLAGQGGTYGYTF
>many|TRBV5-1|TRBJ2-7|TRBD1
TGCGCCAGCAGCCCCGCAGGGACAGCGTATGGCGAGCAGTACTTC
CASSPAGTAYGEQYF
>many|TRBV9|TRBJ2-3|NA
TGTGCCAGCAGCCCCGGCGGGCTTGGCACAGATACGCAGTATTTT
CASSPGGLGTDTQYF
>NA|TRBV4-1|TRBJ1-4|NA
TGCGCCAGCAGCCAAGATGGACAGCTCAATGAAAAACTGTTTTTT
CASSQDGQLNEKLFF
>many|TRBV7-6|TRBJ1-2|NA
TGTGCCAGCAGCTTAGTCGCCGGGGGTGGCTATGGCTACACCTTC
CASSLVAGGGYGYTF
>many|TRBV6-5|TRBJ1-5|NA
TGTGCCAGCAGCCGCAGGGGCAATCAGCCCCAGCATTTT
CASSRRGNQPQHF
>many|TRBV7-9|TRBJ1-1|NA
TGTGCCAGCAAGGGGTTACAAGCTTTCTTT
CASKGLQAFF
>many|TRBV7-3|TRBJ2-3|TRBD2
TGTGCCAGCAGCTTAAGACTAGCGGATACAGATACGCAGTATTTT
CASSLRLADTDTQYF
>many|TRBV24-1|TRBJ1-5|NA
TGTGCCACCAGCCCGGGGTATGGGAGCAATCAGCCCCAGCATTTT
CATSPGYGSNQPQHF
>few|TRBV18|TRBJ2-3|NA
TGTGCCAGCTCACCACGAGAGACTAGCACAGATACGCAGTATTTT
CASSPRETSTDTQYF
>many|TRBV5-1|TRBJ1-1|TRBD1
TGCGCCAGCAGCTCCCGGGACAGCAACACTGAAGCTTTCTTT
CASSSRDSNTEAFF
>many|TRBV20-1|TRBJ2-3|NA
TGCAGTGCTAGAGGCCGCACAGATACGCAGTATTTT
CSARGRTDTQYF
>many|TRBV15|TRBJ2-1|NA
TGTGCCACCAGCAGTAGGGTCTCCTACAATGAGCAGTTCTTC
CATSSRVSYNEQFF
>NA|TRBV5-1|TRBJ2-2|NA
TGCGCCAGCAGCTCGACAGGCGCGAACACCGGGGAGCTGTTTTTT
CASSSTGANTGELFF
>few|TRBV3-1|TRBJ1-2|TRBD1
TGTGCCAGCAGCCAAGAAGTCCAGCAGGGGGCGAAAGGCTACACCTTC
CASSQEVQQGAKGYTF
>many|TRBV5-1|TRBJ2-3|TRBD2
TGCGCCAGCAGCTCCCGGGAGGGCCTGGAAGATACGCAGTATTTT
CASSSREGLEDTQYF
>many|TRBV12-3/TRBV12-4|TRBJ1-5|NA
TGTGCCAGCAGTTTAAGGGGGGATCAGCCCCAGCATTTT
CASSLRGDQPQHF
>many|TRBV9|TRBJ2-7|NA
TGTGCCAGCAGCGTTAGCGACCAGTCCTACGAGCAGTACTTC
CASSVSDQSYEQYF
>many|TRBV5-6|TRBJ2-7|TRBD1
TGTGCCAGCAGCTTCTACAGGGGCGAGCAGTACTTC
CASSFYRGEQYF
>many|TRBV5-6|TRBJ1-2|NA
TGTGCCAGCCGTGCGGGGAACTATGGCTACACCTTC
CASRAGNYGYTF
>many|TRBV6-6|TRBJ2-1|NA
TGTGCCAGCAGTACCGGGAATGAGCAGTTCTTC
CASSTGNEQFF
>many|TRBV4-1|TRBJ1-6|TRBD1
TGCGCCAGCAGCCAAGGCGGGACAGTCAATTCACCCCTCCACTTT
CASSQGGTVNSPLHF
>many|TRBV5-1|TRBJ1-1|NA
TGCGCCAGCAGCTTGGGGACAGCTTTGACTGAAGCTTTCTTT
CASSLGTALTEAFF
>many|TRBV20-1|TRBJ2-7|TRBD2
TGCAGTGCTAGGGGACTAGCGGGGCACTCCTACGAGCAGTACTTC
CSARGLAGHSYEQYF
>many|TRBV6-6|TRBJ1-2|NA
TGTGCCAGTAACCGTAAGGGGCTGGACTATGGCTACACCTTC
CASNRKGLDYGYTF
>many|TRBV7-8|TRBJ2-1|NA
TGTGCCAGCAGCTTAGGGGGGCCGGGGATGTTAGGTGAGCAGTTCTTC
CASSLGGPGMLGEQFF
>many|TRBV5-1|TRBJ1-1|NA
TGCGCCAGCAGCTTGGCCCCGCAGGCCCGCATGAACACTGAAGCTTTCTTT
CASSLAPQARMNTEAFF
>many|TRBV24-1|TRBJ2-2|NA
TGTGCCACGAGTTCTACAGGGATAGGATCTAACACCGGGGAGCTGTTTTTT
CATSSTGIGSNTGELFF
>many|TRBV4-1|TRBJ2-3|TRBD2
TGCGCCAGCAGCCAAGTGTGGACTAGCAAGACAGATACGCAGTATTTT
CASSQVWTSKTDTQYF